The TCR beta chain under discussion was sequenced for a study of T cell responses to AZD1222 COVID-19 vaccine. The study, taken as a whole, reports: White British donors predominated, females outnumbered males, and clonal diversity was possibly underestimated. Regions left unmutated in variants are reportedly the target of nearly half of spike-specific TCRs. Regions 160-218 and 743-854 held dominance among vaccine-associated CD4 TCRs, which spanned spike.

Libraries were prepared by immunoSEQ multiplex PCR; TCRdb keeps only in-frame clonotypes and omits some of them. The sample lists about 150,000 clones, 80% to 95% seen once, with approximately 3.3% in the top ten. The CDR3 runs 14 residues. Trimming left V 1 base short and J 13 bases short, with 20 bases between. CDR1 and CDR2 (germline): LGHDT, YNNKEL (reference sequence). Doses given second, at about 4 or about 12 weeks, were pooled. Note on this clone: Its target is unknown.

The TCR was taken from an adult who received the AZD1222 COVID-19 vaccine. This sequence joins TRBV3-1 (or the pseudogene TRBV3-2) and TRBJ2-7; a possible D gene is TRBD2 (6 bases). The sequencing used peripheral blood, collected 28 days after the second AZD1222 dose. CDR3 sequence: CASSQGVDGRSPYF. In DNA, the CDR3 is TGTGCCAGCAGCCAAGGGGTGGACGGGAGATCTCCCTACTTC.